The clone carrying this T cell receptor beta chain came up a few times. Its antigen is not known. The data originate from a study of T cell repertoires in cytomegalovirus infection. The study's findings and limits: Dominant in the ex vivo response were TCR beta clonotypes restricted by HLA-C and specific for CMV.

From the reads, TCRdb called clonotypes with MiXCR, one entry per CDR3 protein. The sample yields roughly 500,000 distinct CDR3 sequences, approximately 15% seen once. The ends were cut back, 4 bases at V and 5 bases at J, with 15 bases in the middle. There are 15 residues in the CDR3. In germline, CDR1 is LNHNV, CDR2 YYDKDF (reference sequence). Input material: CD8+ T cells from PBMCs. The chain employs TRBV15 and TRBJ2-1; D may be TRBD1 (6 bases). This receptor was obtained from a human donor in good health (CMV status not recorded). Some clones in this sample may be carry-over from other donors' samples. DNA of the CDR3: TGTGCCACCAGCACTTTTTTGGACAGAAACAATGAGCAGTTCTTC. Amino acids: CATSTFLDRNNEQFF.